At least ten counts were recorded for the clone carrying this T cell receptor beta chain. Trimming stripped 3 bases from V and 5 bases from J, with 4 bases between. The germline V gene encodes CDR1 MDHEN and CDR2 SYDVKM. This CDR3 is 11 amino acids long. TCR cDNA was made by 5'RACE template switching, adding a universal primer site and UMIs. TCRdb re-called the 5' RACE reads through MiXCR, storing one row per CDR3 protein. In the table there are some 120,000 distinct CDR3 sequences, 7.4% of which are singletons. This specimen comes from a study of T cells after yellow fever vaccination. The sample in question was CD4+ T cells sorted from PBMCs, obtained approximately 11 days after the first yellow fever vaccination. This sequence originates from a man aged 18 to 30 who received the YFV17D yellow fever vaccine. This chain joins TRBV28 and TRBJ2-5; unclear D gene. Here the CDR3 reads CASSFFETQYF. CDR3 coding DNA: TGTGCCAGCAGTTTCTTCGAGACCCAGTACTTC.